A single sample is the source of the 32 T cell receptor beta chains below, sequenced in a study of T cells after yellow fever vaccination. One entry per CDR3 protein results from TCRdb running MiXCR on the 5' RACE reads. Of 350,000 to 450,000 distinct CDR3 sequences listed, about 17% are singletons. The specimen was PBMCs, collected before the yellow fever booster vaccination. The receptor source for this set is a man younger than 35 who received the YFV17D yellow fever vaccine.

This chain links TRBV27 with TRBJ1-1; D unclear. The CDR3 is 13 residues long. V was trimmed by 6 bases and J by 1 base, leaving 9 bases between them. The germline gives CDR1 MNHEY, CDR2 SMNVEV (reference sequence). In nucleotides, the CDR3 is TGTGCCAGCAGGAGTTATAGGAACACTGAAGCTTTCTTT. Residues: CASRSYRNTEAFF.

About this clonotype: With a much larger clone just one base away, this may be a read error. The chain combines TRBV7-9 with TRBJ2-2; the match to TRBD1 covers 9 bases. The germline V gene has CDR1 SEHNR and CDR2 FQNEAQ (reference sequence). The CDR3 runs 16 residues. V gave up 5 bases and J gave up 1 base; unmatched junction bases: 5. In DNA form, the CDR3 reads TGTGCCAGCAGCGGCCGGGACAGGGAGAACACCGGGGAGCTGTTTTTT. Protein sequence: CASSGRDRENTGELFF.

The chain links TRBV18 to TRBJ2-1; 8 nucleotides line up with TRBD2. J lost 5 bases, V lost 2 bases, and 8 bases had no gene match. The CDR3 consists of 16 residues. Germline lookup yields CDR1 KGHSH and CDR2 LQKENI. The CDR3 coding sequence is TGTGCCAGCTCACCAATCGAGGCGGGGGGTAACAATGAGCAGTTCTTC. This codes for CASSPIEAGGNNEQFF. The full variable domain, its missing parts supplied by reference TRBV18 and TRBJ2-1, is NAGVMQNPRHLVRRRGQEARLRCSPMKGHSHVYWYRQLPEEGLKFMVYLQKENIIDESGMPKERFSAEFPKEGPSILRIQQVVRGDSAAYFCASSPIEAGGNNEQFFGPGTRLTVL.

This clonotype was picked up a small number of times. The chain links TRBV18 to TRBJ2-4, with 7 bases aligning to TRBD2. The germline V gene encodes CDR1 KGHSH and CDR2 LQKENI. J was trimmed by 0 bases and V by 6 bases; bases with no gene match: 11. CDR3 length: 17 amino acids. The CDR3 is CASSPGLSARAKNIQYF. The CDR3, as DNA: TGTGCCAGCTCCCCGGGACTAAGCGCACGAGCCAAAAACATTCAGTACTTC. Based on the CDR3 plus reference TRBV18 and TRBJ2-4, the full variable domain is NAGVMQNPRHLVRRRGQEARLRCSPMKGHSHVYWYRQLPEEGLKFMVYLQKENIIDESGMPKERFSAEFPKEGPSILRIQQVVRGDSAAYFCASSPGLSARAKNIQYFGAGTRLSVL.

Only a few counts were recorded for this clonotype. The V gene is TRBV12-3 or TRBV12-4, the J gene TRBJ2-5, with a weak D call TRBD1 (6 bases). V lost 3 bases to trimming and J lost 5 bases, with 16 bases between them. CDR3 length: 15 residues. CDR3 residues: CASSFRDTRGETQYF. The CDR3 DNA reads as TGTGCCAGCAGTTTCCGGGACACCCGAGGCGAGACCCAGTACTTC.

This clonotype was detected only a few times. Written as DNA, the CDR3 is TGTGCCAGCAGCGACAGGGGGCTGGGGAACACTGAAGCTTTCTTT. This codes for CASSDRGLGNTEAFF. The V call is TRBV9, the J call TRBJ1-1, with 9 bases lining up with TRBD1. CDR1 is SGDLS and CDR2 is YYNGEE in the germline V gene. V trimming: 3 bases; J trimming: 1 base; junction bases outside the gene matches: 4. This CDR3 comprises 15 residues.

A few counts support this clonotype. The rearrangement links TRBV12-3 or TRBV12-4 to TRBJ1-2, with 8 bases matching TRBD1. The CDR3 has 13 amino acids. J lost 3 bases, V lost 6 bases, and 3 bases had no gene match. The CDR3 DNA sequence: TGTGCCAGCAGCGGACAGGGTTACTATGGCTACACCTTC. Translation gives CASSGQGYYGYTF.

In its sample, this clonotype was seen a few times. The chain uses TRBV29-1 and TRBJ1-1; weak D call: TRBD1 (5 bases). Looked up from germline, CDR1 is SQVTM and CDR2 is ANQGSEA. V lost 2 bases, J lost 4 bases, and 14 bases lay in between. This CDR3 spans 14 amino acids. The CDR3 nucleotides are TGCAGCGTTGAAAAATCCGGAGGGGCCACTGAAGCTTTCTTT. Protein: CSVEKSGGATEAFF. Drawing the rest from reference TRBV29-1 and TRBJ1-1, the complete variable domain is SAVISQKPSRDICQRGTSLTIQCQVDSQVTMMFWYRQQPGQSLTLIATANQGSEATYESGFVIDKFPISRPNLTFSTLTVSNMSPEDSSIYLCSVEKSGGATEAFFGQGTRLTVV.

The chain links TRBV6-4 to TRBJ2-7; 9 bases are shared with TRBD1. Trimming took 2 bases from V and 1 from J; bases not matched to a gene: 12. The CDR3 contains 18 residues. Per germline, CDR1 MRHNA and CDR2 SNTAGT. CDR3 coding DNA: TGTGCCAGCAGTGACGTCTTAGACCGGGACAGGGTGTCCTACGAGCAGTACTTC. Protein product: CASSDVLDRDRVSYEQYF.

V and J are TRBV12-3 or TRBV12-4 and TRBJ2-7, with D perhaps TRBD2 (6 bases). Trimming took 7 bases from V and 3 from J, leaving 13 bases between them. The CDR3 length is 13 residues. CDR3 DNA sequence: TGTGCCAGCACTGCGGGGTTCCTCTACGAGCAGTACTTC. As protein: CASTAGFLYEQYF.

There are a few counts of this clonotype. The chain has TRBV4-1 and TRBJ1-5, with D unresolved. Germline V gene lookup returns CDR1 MGHRA and CDR2 YSYEKL. V shed 1 base and J shed 3 bases, with 4 bases lying between them. This CDR3 is built from 13 residues. Here the CDR3 reads CASSQVHNQPQHF. The CDR3 DNA is TGCGCCAGCAGCCAAGTTCACAATCAGCCCCAGCATTTT.

The V gene is TRBV12-3 or TRBV12-4, the J gene TRBJ1-4; D call uncertain. The V and J ends lost 3 bases and 8 bases respectively, with 13 bases between them. This CDR3 region has 14 residues. For the CDR3, the DNA is TGTGCCAGCAGTTTCTCGGGAGCGGGAGAAAAACTGTTTTTT. Translated: CASSFSGAGEKLFF.

This clonotype was recorded a few times. The chain is built from TRBV7-2 and TRBJ1-5; D is unclear. This CDR3 spans 14 amino acids. Per germline, CDR1 SGHTA and CDR2 FQGNSA. The V and J ends lost 1 base and 9 bases respectively, with 13 bases between them. This chain's CDR3 is CASSLDSGSWPQHF. The CDR3 nucleotides are TGTGCCAGCAGCTTAGATTCCGGTTCGTGGCCCCAGCATTTT.

The chain links TRBV6-5 to TRBJ2-7; 12 bases map to TRBD2. The CDR3 contains 15 residues. Germline V gene data show CDR1 as MNHEY and CDR2 as SVGAGI. Trimming at V came to 6 bases and at J to 3 bases, leaving 6 bases not matched to a gene. The CDR3 is CASSLAGGDFYEQYF. DNA of the CDR3: TGTGCCAGCAGCCTAGCGGGGGGGGATTTCTACGAGCAGTACTTC.

This clonotype occurred many times. The genes are TRBV7-2 and TRBJ1-5; D call uncertain. Germline V CDR1 and CDR2: SGHTA, FQGNSA. CDR3 length equals 15 residues. V shed 2 bases and J shed 0 bases, with 8 bases lying between them. CDR3 sequence: CASSLKYYSNQPQHF. The CDR3 nucleotides are TGTGCCAGCAGCTTAAAGTATTATAGCAATCAGCCCCAGCATTTT.

This clonotype came up a few times. The rearrangement joins TRBV3-1 to TRBJ2-3; tentative D call: TRBD2 (5 bases). Germline assignment: CDR1 LGHDT and CDR2 YNNKEL (reference sequence). Trimming stripped 0 bases from V and 6 bases from J, with 7 bases between. CDR3 length: 13 residues. Here the CDR3 DNA reads TGTGCCAGCAGCCAAGATCGGAGGGATACGCAGTATTTT. It specifies CASSQDRRDTQYF.

This clonotype was seen a handful of times. V usage is TRBV12-3 or TRBV12-4 and J usage is TRBJ2-6; unclear D gene. The CDR3 contains 16 residues. V was shortened by 7 bases and J by 0 bases, with 13 bases between the two germline ends. The CDR3 loop is CASTRTTHSGANVLTF. DNA for the CDR3: TGTGCCAGCACGAGGACGACGCACTCTGGGGCCAACGTCCTGACTTTC.

The CDR3 DNA reads as TGTGCTAGTGGTTTGGGAGGGGTTAGACGCGGCAATGAGCAGTTCTTC. This sequence encodes CASGLGGVRRGNEQFF. The J gene is TRBJ2-1, the V gene TRBV12-5; D tentatively reads TRBD1 or TRBD2 (5 bases each). The CDR3 contains 16 residues. Germline loops: CDR1 LGHNT, CDR2 FRNRAP. The ends were cut back, 1 base at V and 6 bases at J, with 16 bases in the middle.

This clonotype was recorded a few times. The rearrangement uses TRBV25-1 and TRBJ2-7; 11 positions match TRBD2. Looked up from germline, CDR1 is MGHDK and CDR2 is SYGVNS. Unmatched junction bases numbered 4, after V lost 6 bases and J lost 3 bases. This CDR3 has 14 amino acids. The DNA of the CDR3 is TGTGCCAGCAGGAAGACTAGCGGGGACTACGAGCAGTACTTC. It codes for CASRKTSGDYEQYF.

This clonotype was counted a few times. This chain links TRBV12-3 or TRBV12-4 with TRBJ1-4; unclear D gene. CDR3 length: 15 amino acids. Between the trimmed V and J ends, which lost 6 bases and 8 bases, there was a span of 19 bases. The CDR3 protein is CASSFQRAFREKLFF. CDR3 DNA: TGTGCCAGCAGCTTCCAAAGGGCCTTTCGGGAAAAACTGTTTTTT.

The chain joins TRBV6-5 to TRBJ2-3; 7 bases match TRBD1. CDR3 size: 13 residues. V trimming: 6 bases; J trimming: 2 bases; junction bases outside the gene matches: 2. CDR1 and CDR2 (germline): MNHEY, SVGAGI. The CDR3 sequence: CASRTGNTDTQYF. The CDR3 DNA sequence: TGTGCCAGCAGGACAGGGAACACAGATACGCAGTATTTT.

V and J are TRBV20-1 and TRBJ1-1; no definite D call. Trimming stripped 0 bases from V and 0 bases from J, with 8 bases between. CDR1 and CDR2 (germline): DFQATT, SNEGSKA (reference sequence). CDR3 length: 14 amino acids. CDR3 loop: CSARDPGVNTEAFF. CDR3 coding DNA: TGCAGTGCTAGAGACCCCGGAGTGAACACTGAAGCTTTCTTT.

The table lists this clonotype with a few counts. The chain combines TRBV6-2 or TRBV6-3 with TRBJ1-5; D remains ambiguous. Germline CDR1 is MNHEY and CDR2 is SVGEGT. The CDR3 consists of 14 residues. V lost 5 bases to trimming and J lost 3 bases, with 11 bases between them. The CDR3 DNA reads as TGTGCCAGCAGTCATGGCGCAGACAATCAGCCCCAGCATTTT. It codes for CASSHGADNQPQHF.

V gene TRBV20-1 combines with J gene TRBJ1-5; D call uncertain. CDR3 length: 16 amino acids. The V and J ends lost 6 bases and 4 bases respectively, with 22 bases between them. Germline V gives CDR1 DFQATT, CDR2 SNEGSKA (reference sequence). The CDR3 is CSAARHRDAGNQPQHF. The CDR3 DNA is TGCAGTGCCGCGCGGCACCGTGACGCTGGGAATCAGCCCCAGCATTTT.

This clonotype occurred many times. The CDR3 coding sequence is TGCAGTGCTAGCATATGGGAACTCGATGGGGATACGCAGTATTTT. It codes for CSASIWELDGDTQYF. This rearrangement joins TRBV20-1 to TRBJ2-3; D ambiguous. CDR3 length equals 15 residues. Germline CDR1 and CDR2: DFQATT and SNEGSKA (reference sequence). V was shortened by 3 bases and J by 6 bases, with 19 bases between the two germline ends.

The gene calls are TRBV7-2 and TRBJ2-3, with TRBD2 identical over 15 bases. CDR1 is SGHTA, CDR2 FQGNSA, per germline. Losses at the gene ends were 5 bases for V and 3 bases for J; bases not matched to a gene: 6. The CDR3 is made up of 17 amino acids. CDR3 nucleotide sequence: TGTGCCAGCAGCCCTGGACTAGCGGGGGGGCAGACAGATACGCAGTATTTT. Protein sequence: CASSPGLAGGQTDTQYF.

This clonotype was seen a few times. This chain joins TRBV6-5 and TRBJ1-1; no firm D call. Trimming took 6 bases from V and 4 from J, leaving 15 bases between them. This CDR3 region has 14 residues. From germline, CDR1 is MNHEY and CDR2 SVGAGI. The CDR3 DNA reads TGTGCCAGCAGAACCGGGCCCTGGGGCACTGAAGCTTTCTTT. Protein product: CASRTGPWGTEAFF.

The chain has TRBV5-1 and TRBJ1-6; D is perhaps TRBD1 (6 bases). Trimming left V 4 bases short and J 4 bases short, with 9 bases between. Germline V gives CDR1 SGHRS, CDR2 YFSETQ. The CDR3 sequence is 14 residues long. CDR3 sequence (DNA): TGCGCCAGCAGCCCCCAGGGGTATAATTCACCCCTCCACTTT. Translation: CASSPQGYNSPLHF. Combining the CDR3 with reference TRBV5-1 and TRBJ1-6 gives the whole variable domain KAGVTQTPRYLIKTRGQQVTLSCSPISGHRSVSWYQQTPGQGLQFLFEYFSETQRNKGNFPGRFSGRQFSNSRSEMNVSTLELGDSALYLCASSPQGYNSPLHFGNGTRLTVT.

This clonotype was picked up a small number of times. The chain employs TRBV7-6 and TRBJ2-7; weak D call: TRBD1 (5 bases). V lost 4 bases and J lost 4, with 11 bases in between. Germline-derived CDR1 and CDR2 are SGHVS and FNYEAQ. The CDR3 spans 13 residues. The CDR3 sequence is CASSSTQGYEQYF. CDR3 in DNA: TGTGCCAGCAGCTCTACCCAGGGTTACGAGCAGTACTTC.

This sequence joins TRBV5-6 and TRBJ2-1; D unresolved. V was cut by 4 bases and J by 7 bases, with 12 bases left in between. Per the germline V gene, CDR1 is SGHDT and CDR2 is YYEEEE. This CDR3 spans 13 amino acids. The CDR3 DNA follows: TGTGCCAGCAGCCCTACATTTTTTAATGAGCAGTTCTTC. This translates into CASSPTFFNEQFF.

The gene calls are TRBV19 and TRBJ1-1; D may be TRBD1 (6 bases). With 7 bases removed from V and 1 base from J, the gap between germline ends came to 10 bases. The V gene's germline CDR1 is LNHDA and CDR2 SQIVND (reference sequence). This CDR3 has 13 amino acids. CDR3 bases: TGTGCCAGTAAGGGACACCCGAACACTGAAGCTTTCTTT. Protein: CASKGHPNTEAFF. Based on the CDR3 plus reference TRBV19 and TRBJ1-1, the full variable domain is DGGITQSPKYLFRKEGQNVTLSCEQNLNHDAMYWYRQDPGQGLRLIYYSQIVNDFQKGDIAEGYSVSREKKESFPLTVTSAQKNPTAFYLCASKGHPNTEAFFGQGTRLTVV.

This clonotype has more than one count but fewer than ten. This sequence joins TRBV12-3 or TRBV12-4 and TRBJ1-2, with TRBD1 identical over 9 bases. The CDR3 is made up of 12 amino acids. Trimming cost V 10 bases and J 3 bases; bases outside gene matches: 3. CDR3 nucleotide sequence: TGTGCCACTGGACAGGGGTACTATGGCTACACCTTC. This encodes CATGQGYYGYTF.